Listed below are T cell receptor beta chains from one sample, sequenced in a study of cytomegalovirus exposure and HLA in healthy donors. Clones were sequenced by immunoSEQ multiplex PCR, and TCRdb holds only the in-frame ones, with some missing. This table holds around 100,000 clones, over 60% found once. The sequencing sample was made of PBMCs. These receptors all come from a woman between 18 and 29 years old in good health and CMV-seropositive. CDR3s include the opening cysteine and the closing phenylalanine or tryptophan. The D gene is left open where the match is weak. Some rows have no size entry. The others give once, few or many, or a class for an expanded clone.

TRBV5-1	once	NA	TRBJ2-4	CASSSDGEGDIQYF	TGCGCCAGCAGCTCAGATGGGGAGGGGGACATTCAGTACTTC
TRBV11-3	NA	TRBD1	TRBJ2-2	CASSPRQGRNTGELFF	TGTGCCAGCAGCCCCCGACAGGGCAGGAACACCGGGGAGCTGTTTTTT
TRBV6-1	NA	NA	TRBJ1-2	CASSDGANYGYTF	TGTGCCAGCAGCGACGGAGCAAACTATGGCTACACCTTC
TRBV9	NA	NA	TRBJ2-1	CASSVGQGGDEQFF	TGTGCCAGCAGCGTAGGACAGGGAGGTGATGAGCAGTTCTTC
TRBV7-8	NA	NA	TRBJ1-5	CASSGGGRQSNQPQHF	TGTGCCAGCAGCGGGGGGGGGAGACAGAGCAATCAGCCCCAGCATTTT
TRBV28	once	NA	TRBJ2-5	CASSFLRSQETQYF	TGTGCCAGCAGTTTTCTCCGCAGCCAAGAGACCCAGTACTTC
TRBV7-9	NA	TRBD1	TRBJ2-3	CASSSGTGGDTQYF	TGTGCCAGCAGCTCCGGGACAGGAGGAGATACGCAGTATTTT
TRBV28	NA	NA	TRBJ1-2	CASRQGQAPNYGYTF	TGTGCCAGCAGGCAGGGGCAGGCTCCGAACTATGGCTACACCTTC
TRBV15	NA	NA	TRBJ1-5	CATSIRQVNQPQHF	TGTGCCACCAGCATAAGGCAGGTGAATCAGCCCCAGCATTTT
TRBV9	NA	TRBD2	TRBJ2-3	CASSSGLVTTVTDTQYF	TGTGCCAGCAGCTCTGGACTAGTAACTACGGTTACAGATACGCAGTATTTT
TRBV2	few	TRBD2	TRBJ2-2	CASRILAGGNLNTGELFF	TGTGCCAGCAGGATACTAGCGGGAGGAAACCTGAACACCGGGGAGCTGTTTTTT
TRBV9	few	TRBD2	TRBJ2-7	CASSAGLSYEQYF	TGTGCCAGCAGCGCGGGACTATCCTACGAGCAGTACTTC
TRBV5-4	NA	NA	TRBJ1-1	CASSLGLRDTEAFF	TGTGCCAGCAGCTTGGGCCTTCGGGACACTGAAGCTTTCTTT
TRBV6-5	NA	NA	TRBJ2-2	CASSLTGELFF	TGTGCCAGCAGTCTGACCGGGGAGCTGTTTTTT
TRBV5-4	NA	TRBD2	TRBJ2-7	CASSATSGRVYEQYF	TGTGCCAGCAGCGCGACTAGCGGGAGAGTATACGAGCAGTACTTC
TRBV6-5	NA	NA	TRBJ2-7	CASSIDRSYEQYF	TGTGCCAGCAGCATCGACAGATCCTACGAGCAGTACTTC
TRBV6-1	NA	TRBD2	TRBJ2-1	CASRIGTSGSNEQFF	TGTGCCAGCAGGATCGGGACTAGCGGGAGCAATGAGCAGTTCTTC
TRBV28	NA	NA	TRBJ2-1	CASSLVDNEQFF	TGTGCCAGCAGTTTAGTCGACAATGAGCAGTTCTTC
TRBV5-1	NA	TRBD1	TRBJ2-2	CASSPEPYRGQDTGELFF	TGCGCCAGCAGCCCGGAACCCTACAGGGGGCAGGACACCGGGGAGCTGTTTTTT
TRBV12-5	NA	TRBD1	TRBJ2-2	CASGLATGGTGELFF	TGTGCTAGTGGTTTGGCGACAGGGGGGACCGGGGAGCTGTTTTTT
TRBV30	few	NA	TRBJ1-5	CAWSAGNNQPQHF	TGTGCCTGGAGCGCCGGGAACAATCAGCCCCAGCATTTT
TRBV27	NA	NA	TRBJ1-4	CASSPRTGFGEKLFF	TGTGCCAGCAGTCCCCGTACAGGGTTTGGTGAAAAACTGTTTTTT
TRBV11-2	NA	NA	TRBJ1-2	CASSFPTGRGYTF	TGTGCCAGCAGCTTCCCAACAGGAAGGGGCTACACCTTC
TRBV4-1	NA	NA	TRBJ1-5	CASSQERQGDQPQHF	TGCGCCAGCAGCCAAGAAAGGCAGGGCGATCAGCCCCAGCATTTT
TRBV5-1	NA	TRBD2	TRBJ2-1	CASSLDGGSGYNEQFF	TGCGCCAGCAGCTTGGACGGCGGGAGTGGCTACAATGAGCAGTTCTTC
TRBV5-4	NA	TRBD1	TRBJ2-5	CASSLTGEETQYF	TGTGCCAGCAGCTTGACAGGGGAAGAGACCCAGTACTTC
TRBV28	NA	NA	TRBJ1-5	CASSSGNRENQPQHF	TGTGCCAGCAGTTCGGGCAACAGGGAGAATCAGCCCCAGCATTTT
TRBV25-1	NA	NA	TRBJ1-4	CASSEERATNEKLFF	TGTGCCAGCAGTGAGGAACGGGCAACTAATGAAAAACTGTTTTTT
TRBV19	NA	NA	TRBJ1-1	CASSINSGGPEAFF	TGTGCCAGTAGTATTAACTCCGGGGGGCCTGAAGCTTTCTTT
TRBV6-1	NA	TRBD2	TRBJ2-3	CASGLAAVTDTQYF	TGTGCCAGCGGGCTAGCGGCCGTCACAGATACGCAGTATTTT
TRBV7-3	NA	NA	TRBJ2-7	CASSPNGWTDGSYEQYF	TGTGCCAGCAGCCCGAACGGGTGGACAGACGGATCCTACGAGCAGTACTTC
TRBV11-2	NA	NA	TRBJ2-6	CASTHGGLYSGANVLTF	TGTGCCAGCACCCACGGCGGCCTTTACTCTGGGGCCAACGTCCTGACTTTC
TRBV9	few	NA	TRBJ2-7	CASSVEGRTDLYEQYF	TGTGCCAGCAGCGTAGAAGGTCGGACAGACCTTTACGAGCAGTACTTC
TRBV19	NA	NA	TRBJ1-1	CASSKPGAYTEAFF	TGTGCCAGTAGTAAGCCAGGGGCTTACACTGAAGCTTTCTTT
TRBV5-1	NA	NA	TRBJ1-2	CASSLDSRLYGYTF	TGCGCCAGCAGCTTGGACAGTAGGCTTTATGGCTACACCTTC
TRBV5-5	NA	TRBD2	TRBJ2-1	CASSLGGSFYNEQFF	TGTGCCAGCAGCTTGGGCGGGAGCTTCTACAATGAGCAGTTCTTC
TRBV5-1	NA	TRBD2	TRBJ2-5	CASSLSSGRADETQYF	TGCGCCAGCAGCTTGTCTAGCGGGAGGGCCGATGAGACCCAGTACTTC
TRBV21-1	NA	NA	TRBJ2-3	CASSKQPSGLAGELTDTQYF	TGTGCCAGCAGCAAGCAGCCTTCCGGACTAGCGGGAGAACTCACAGATACGCAGTATTTT
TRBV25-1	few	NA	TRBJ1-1	CASSDPSTGDTEAFF	TGTGCCAGCAGTGACCCTTCCACGGGGGACACTGAAGCTTTCTTT
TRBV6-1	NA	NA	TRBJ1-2	CASSPGGNRPYGYTF	TGTGCCAGCAGCCCCGGAGGGAACCGGCCCTATGGCTACACCTTC
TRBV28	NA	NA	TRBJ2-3	CASSRDRPADTQYF	TGTGCCAGCAGCCGCGACAGGCCCGCGGATACGCAGTATTTT
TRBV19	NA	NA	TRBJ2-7	CASSRTGNEQYF	TGTGCCAGTAGCCGGACTGGAAACGAGCAGTACTTC
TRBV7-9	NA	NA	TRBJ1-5	CASSKTAPGNQPQHF	TGTGCCAGCAGCAAGACAGCTCCCGGCAATCAGCCCCAGCATTTT
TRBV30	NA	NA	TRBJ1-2	CAWSVGQFSGYTF	TGTGCCTGGAGTGTTGGACAATTCAGTGGCTACACCTTC
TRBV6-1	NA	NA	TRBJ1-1	CASSEVWRMTFF	TGTGCCAGCAGTGAAGTCTGGAGGATGACTTTCTTT
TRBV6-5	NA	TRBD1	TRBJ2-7	CASSWTGAPYEQYF	TGTGCCAGCAGTTGGACAGGAGCACCCTACGAGCAGTACTTC
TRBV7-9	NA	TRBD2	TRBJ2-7	CASSFAGGLSYEQYF	TGTGCCAGCAGCTTTGCGGGAGGGCTCTCCTACGAGCAGTACTTC